The 23 T cell receptor beta chains below were found in one sample sequenced in a study of OX40 agonist ivuxolimab in advanced cancers. Clones were sequenced by immunoSEQ multiplex PCR, and TCRdb holds only the in-frame ones, with some missing. Of 74,000 or so clones listed, 90% to 95% are singletons. This material consisted of CD4+ or CD8+ T cells sorted from blood, taken in a trial of the OX40 agonist ivuxolimab. These receptors originate from an adult with an advanced solid tumor such as melanoma, head and neck, liver or kidney cancer.

The DNA for the CDR3 is TGTGCCAGCAGTTTTTTGGCACAACGTCGGGGTCGAAATCAGCCCCAGCATTTT. This sequence encodes CASSFLAQRRGRNQPQHF. The J gene is TRBJ1-5, the V gene TRBV28; D is unresolved. The CDR3 contains 18 residues. Trimming cost V 3 bases and J 4 bases, with 22 bases left between them. Germline V gene data show CDR1 as MDHEN and CDR2 as SYDVKM. Full variable domain (missing parts from reference TRBV28 and TRBJ1-5): DVKVTQSSRYLVKRTGEKVFLECVQDMDHENMFWYRQDPGLGLRLIYFSYDVKMKEKGDIPEGYSVSREKKERFSLILESASTNQTSMYLCASSFLAQRRGRNQPQHFGDGTRLSIL.

This chain connects TRBV7-8 to TRBJ1-2; 7 bases match TRBD1. CDR3 size: 15 residues. V dropped 1 base and J dropped 4; count of bases not matched to a gene: 6. Germline V gene sequence: CDR1 SGHVS, CDR2 FQNEAQ. The CDR3 DNA follows: TGTGCCAGCAGCTTAGGGGGACAGAGGATCTATGGCTACACCTTC. Translated, it gives CASSLGGQRIYGYTF. Using reference TRBV7-8 and TRBJ1-2 for the parts outside the CDR3, the full variable domain is GAGVSQSPRYKVAKRGQDVALRCDPISGHVSLFWYQQALGQGPEFLTYFQNEAQLDKSGLPSDRFFAERPEGSVSTLKIQRTQQEDSAVYLCASSLGGQRIYGYTFGSGTRLTVV.

The gene calls are TRBV2 and TRBJ1-2, with 8 bases lining up with TRBD1. In germline, CDR1 is SNHLY, CDR2 FYNNEI. The CDR3 loop spans 14 amino acids. V lost 1 base to trimming and J lost 8 bases; unmatched junction nucleotides: 6. This chain's CDR3 is CASSEGFGQGGYTF. The DNA of the CDR3 is TGTGCCAGCAGTGAAGGTTTTGGACAGGGCGGCTACACCTTC. The whole variable domain, filled in from reference TRBV2 and TRBJ1-2, reads EPEVTQTPSHQVTQMGQEVILRCVPISNHLYFYWYRQILGQKVEFLVSFYNNEISEKSEIFDDQFSVERPDGSNFTLKIRSTKLEDSAMYFCASSEGFGQGGYTFGSGTRLTVV.

This chain connects TRBV30 to TRBJ1-2; D ambiguous. The ends were cut back, 1 base at V and 6 bases at J, with 9 bases in the middle. The CDR3 extends over 12 amino acids. CDR1 and CDR2 (germline): GTSNPN, SVGIG (reference sequence). The CDR3 loop is CAWSGERDGYTF. CDR3 sequence (DNA): TGTGCCTGGAGTGGGGAACGAGATGGCTACACCTTC.

The chain is built from TRBV2 and TRBJ2-1; D remains unclear. Germline lookup yields CDR1 SNHLY and CDR2 FYNNEI. This CDR3 is built from 14 residues. The V end lost 5 bases, the J end lost 6 bases, and 14 bases lay between the germline ends. CDR3 DNA sequence: TGTGCCAGCAGTCAGGTCGGGCAGTTCAATGAGCAGTTCTTC. Its translation is CASSQVGQFNEQFF.

V usage is TRBV7-6 and J usage is TRBJ2-3; D tentatively reads TRBD1 or TRBD2 (6 bases each). This CDR3 spans 15 amino acids. The germline V gene has CDR1 SGHVS and CDR2 FNYEAQ. Trimming cost V 2 bases and J 2 bases, with 11 bases left between them. CDR3 region: CASSLTGAYTDTQYF. CDR3 coding DNA: TGTGCCAGCAGCTTAACGGGGGCGTACACAGATACGCAGTATTTT.

The sample holds one count of this clone. V and J are TRBV6-5 and TRBJ2-7; TRBD1 or TRBD2 may be the D gene (5 bases each). V lost 2 bases to trimming and J lost 2 bases, with 16 bases between them. The CDR3 contains 16 residues. Germline V gene data show CDR1 as MNHEY and CDR2 as SVGAGI. DNA of the CDR3: TGTGCCAGCAGTTACCCGACGACAGAGGGTGCCTACGAGCAGTACTTC. This sequence encodes CASSYPTTEGAYEQYF.

The chain couples TRBV29-1 to TRBJ2-3; TRBD2 aligns across 12 bases. Germline values: CDR1 SQVTM, CDR2 ANQGSEA. V gave up 0 bases and J gave up 5 bases; unmatched junction bases: 9. The CDR3 is made up of 17 amino acids. The CDR3: CSVEEWASGRAQDTQYF. In DNA form, the CDR3 reads TGCAGCGTTGAAGAATGGGCTAGCGGGAGGGCCCAAGATACGCAGTATTTT.

This clone has only a few counts. The chain links TRBV9 to TRBJ1-1; no definite D call. Per the germline V gene, CDR1 is SGDLS and CDR2 is YYNGEE. CDR3 length equals 15 residues. The ends were cut back, 2 bases at V and 3 bases at J, with 14 bases in the middle. CDR3 region: CASSVWTEGDTEAFF. The DNA for the CDR3 is TGTGCCAGCAGCGTGTGGACGGAGGGTGACACTGAAGCTTTCTTT.

This sequence joins TRBV9 and TRBJ1-4, with 9 bases matching TRBD1. Per germline, CDR1 SGDLS and CDR2 YYNGEE. The CDR3 consists of 15 residues. The J segment lost 4 bases and the V segment lost 3 bases, leaving 4 bases of the junction unmatched. CDR3 in amino acids: CASSAYRGLNEKLFF. The CDR3 bases are TGTGCCAGCAGCGCCTACAGGGGGCTTAATGAAAAACTGTTTTTT.

The V call is TRBV4-1, the J call TRBJ1-3, with D unresolved. Trimming took off 3 bases at V and 0 bases at J, with 6 bases between the two ends. Per germline, CDR1 MGHRA and CDR2 YSYEKL. This CDR3 contains 14 residues. In nucleotides, the CDR3 is TGCGCCAGCAGCCAGATGGGCTCTGGAAACACCATATATTTT. It specifies CASSQMGSGNTIYF.

The chain employs TRBV27 and TRBJ2-2, with D maybe TRBD1 (5 bases). V lost 1 base, J lost 6 bases, and 9 bases lay in between. CDR3 length: 14 amino acids. The germline V gene encodes CDR1 MNHEY and CDR2 SMNVEV (reference sequence). The CDR3: CASSLWGGPGELFF. The CDR3 nucleotides are TGTGCCAGCAGTTTATGGGGCGGTCCCGGGGAGCTGTTTTTT.

The chain recombines TRBV6-1 with TRBJ1-1; no firm D call. CDR3 length: 14 residues. V lost 2 bases and J lost 0, with 7 bases in between. Germline loops: CDR1 MNHNS, CDR2 SASEGT. The CDR3 coding sequence is TGTGCCAGCAGTGAAAACCGGCTGAACACTGAAGCTTTCTTT. As protein: CASSENRLNTEAFF.

The rearrangement links TRBV5-1 to TRBJ2-3, with 11 positions matching TRBD1. From germline, CDR1 is SGHRS and CDR2 YFSETQ. The J segment lost 2 bases and the V segment lost 3 bases, leaving 8 bases of the junction unmatched. The CDR3 covers 17 residues. DNA for the CDR3: TGCGCCAGCAGCTCGCCAATGGACAGGGGGCCCACAGATACGCAGTATTTT. As protein: CASSSPMDRGPTDTQYF. The entire variable domain, with the rest obtained from reference TRBV5-1 and TRBJ2-3, is as follows: KAGVTQTPRYLIKTRGQQVTLSCSPISGHRSVSWYQQTPGQGLQFLFEYFSETQRNKGNFPGRFSGRQFSNSRSEMNVSTLELGDSALYLCASSSPMDRGPTDTQYFGPGTRLTVL.

This sequence joins TRBV28 and TRBJ1-5, with a possible D match to TRBD1 (5 bases). V was cut by 2 bases and J by 6 bases, with 17 bases left in between. CDR1 and CDR2 (germline): MDHEN, SYDVKM. The CDR3 extends over 16 amino acids. The DNA of the CDR3 is TGTGCCAGCAGTTTAAACGGGGGGGGTGTGAGTCAGCCCCAGCATTTT. Encoded protein: CASSLNGGGVSQPQHF.

This clone was recorded once. The chain recombines TRBV27 with TRBJ2-1; no reliable D call. This CDR3 has 13 amino acids. V gave up 8 bases and J gave up 0 bases, with 8 bases separating them. Germline loops: CDR1 MNHEY, CDR2 SMNVEV (reference sequence). In nucleotides, the CDR3 is TGTGCCAGCGAGTCAAGCTCCTACAATGAGCAGTTCTTC. This translates into CASESSSYNEQFF.

This chain joins TRBV29-1 and TRBJ2-3, with D perhaps matching TRBD1 or TRBD2 (5 bases each). V was cut by 7 bases and J by 4 bases, with 21 bases left in between. The germline V gene encodes CDR1 SQVTM and CDR2 ANQGSEA. CDR3 length: 15 amino acids. The CDR3 loop reads CSAEGFAPPADTQYF. The CDR3, as DNA: TGCAGCGCCGAGGGGTTTGCACCCCCCGCAGATACGCAGTATTTT.

The chain links TRBV4-3 to TRBJ2-7; 8 positions match TRBD2. The length of the CDR3 is 17 residues. V was clipped by 1 base and J by 4 bases; unmatched bases: 12. The germline V gene encodes CDR1 LGHNA and CDR2 YSLEER. DNA for the CDR3: TGCGCCAGCAGCCAAGGGACGGGTGGGACTAGTCTGTACGAGCAGTACTTC. Its translation: CASSQGTGGTSLYEQYF.

The chain employs TRBV28 and TRBJ2-2; D unclear. Trimming cost V 6 bases and J 3 bases, with 11 bases left between them. Germline lookup yields CDR1 MDHEN and CDR2 SYDVKM. The CDR3 runs to 14 residues. CDR3 sequence: CASSRSQDTGELFF. For the CDR3, the DNA is TGTGCCAGCAGCCGATCTCAAGACACCGGGGAGCTGTTTTTT.

V gene TRBV7-2 combines with J gene TRBJ1-6; D is unresolved. From germline, CDR1 is SGHTA and CDR2 FQGNSA. The CDR3 extends over 16 amino acids. V dropped 5 bases and J dropped 7 bases, with 18 bases sitting between them. Here the CDR3 reads CASSRSWQAGNSPLHF. The CDR3 nucleotides are TGTGCCAGCAGCCGATCCTGGCAGGCCGGGAATTCACCCCTCCACTTT.

The rearrangement links TRBV28 to TRBJ1-2; maybe TRBD1 (5 bases). V gave up 3 bases and J gave up 4 bases, with 15 bases separating them. This CDR3 has 15 amino acids. CDR1 and CDR2 from the germline V gene are MDHEN and SYDVKM. The CDR3 here is CASSLKAGPGYGYTF. The CDR3 DNA reads as TGTGCCAGCAGTTTGAAGGCAGGGCCCGGCTATGGCTACACCTTC.

This rearrangement joins TRBV15 to TRBJ2-7, with 10 bases lining up with TRBD2. CDR1 is LNHNV, CDR2 YYDKDF, per germline (reference sequence). V was pared by 1 base and J by 2 bases, with 5 bases of the junction left unmatched. The CDR3 is 16 amino acids. Here the CDR3 DNA reads TGTGCCACCAGCAGAGCCACTAGCGGGAACCCCTACGAGCAGTACTTC. Its protein is CATSRATSGNPYEQYF.

This clone was recorded only once. V is TRBV7-2 and J is TRBJ2-7, with D tentatively TRBD2 (6 bases). The CDR3 loop spans 13 amino acids. The germline CDR1 and CDR2 sequences are SGHTA and FQGNSA. Trimming took 4 bases from V and 5 from J, leaving 12 bases between them. The CDR3 sequence: CASSYGSVDEQYF. The CDR3 bases are TGTGCCAGCAGCTACGGGAGCGTCGACGAGCAGTACTTC.